The present T cell receptor (beta chain) was sequenced within a study of naive and memory T cell subsets. Study-wide findings and caveats: Between naive and memory subsets, TCR abundance power law exponents differed. No ground truth validated the naive and memory repertoire findings. Especially in CD8 cells, naive repertoires contained a few larger clonotypes, possibly CD45RA-re-expressing memory cells. From naive to CM, EM and EMRA, diversity decreased and Gini increased.

Germline lookup yields CDR1 LGHNA and CDR2 YNFKEQ. CDR3 size: 15 residues. V lost 2 bases, J lost 2 bases, and 13 bases lay in between. The beta constant-region primer was an equimolar mix of two oligonucleotides covering TRBC1 and TRBC2. The ligated cDNA underwent four PCR rounds using SP2 and nested alpha and beta constant-region primers. TCRdb passed the UMI-ligation and nested PCR reads through MiXCR, listing each CDR3 protein once. Of roughly 140,000 distinct CDR3 sequences listed, under 25% were seen once; the top ten hold about 0.57%. Of note for this clonotype: What it binds is not known.

The gene calls are TRBV4-2 and TRBJ2-7; D is undetermined. This receptor was identified in a human donor in good health. Sequencing used naive CD8+ T cells from blood. CDR3 nucleotide sequence: TGTGCCAGCAGCCAAAATCTCGGCAGCACCTACGAGCAGTACTTC. Its protein product is CASSQNLGSTYEQYF.